This T cell receptor (beta chain) was obtained from a study of blood T cell repertoires in COVID-19. Some clones are missing from TCRdb's copy, which holds only in-frame ones; the method was immunoSEQ multiplex PCR. The sample holds 150,000 to 180,000 clones, about 85% seen once. Looked up from germline, CDR1 is SGHTA and CDR2 is FQGNSA. CDR3 length: 15 residues. V was pared by 1 base and J by 5 bases, with 2 bases of the junction left unmatched. The sequencing input was peripheral blood. The clonotype was recovered from a man aged 60-69 years with COVID-19, enrolled during active disease. The chain couples TRBV7-2 to TRBJ1-4; 9 nucleotides agree with TRBD1. The CDR3 nucleotides are TGTGCCAGCAGCTTAGGGGACAGGGAGAATGAAAAACTGTTTTTT. Translation gives CASSLGDRENEKLFF.